This T cell receptor beta chain came from a study of blood T cell repertoires in COVID-19. The overall study: The samples span acute and convalescent COVID-19 from the United States, Italy and Spain. Sources were T cells, B-cell-depleted T cells, or PBMCs; the material itself was cDNA or gDNA.

Sequencing was performed with immunoSEQ multiplex PCR; in TCRdb, only in-frame clones are kept and a portion is missing. The profile shows under 300,000 clones, 84% of them singletons. Germline assignment: CDR1 KGHSH and CDR2 LQKENI. The CDR3 is 13 residues long. V shed 2 bases and J shed 8 bases, with 10 bases lying between them. The chain joins TRBV18 to TRBJ2-4; D possibly corresponds to TRBD1 (5 bases). The TCR originated in a middle-aged man who had recovered from COVID-19. The sample was peripheral blood. Written as DNA, the CDR3 is TGTGCCAGCTCACCAGTCGAAGGGGACATTCAGTACTTC. This translates into CASSPVEGDIQYF.